The 20 T cell receptor beta chains in this list originate from one sample, sequenced in a study of blood T cell repertoires in COVID-19. Clones were read by immunoSEQ multiplex PCR, and TCRdb kept only the in-frame ones, dropping some. This table has fewer than 150,000 clones, about 87% appearing once. The specimen sequenced was peripheral blood. The receptors stem from a woman aged 50 to 60 with acute or convalescent COVID-19.

The chain carries TRBV2 and TRBJ1-6; tentatively, D is TRBD1 (5 bases). Trimming shortened V by 6 bases and J by 8 bases, and 14 bases separated the two germline ends. Germline lookup yields CDR1 SNHLY and CDR2 FYNNEI. This CDR3 is 14 amino acids long. Here the CDR3 reads CASRGGTGYSPLHF. The CDR3 DNA follows: TGTGCCAGCAGGGGAGGAACAGGTTATTCACCCCTCCACTTT.

This clone was seen only once. This chain uses TRBV30 with TRBJ2-5; TRBD1 matches 9 bases. Germline CDR1 reads GTSNPN; CDR2 reads SVGIG (reference sequence). Trimming removed 3 bases from V and 5 bases from J; junction bases left unmatched: 4. CDR3 length equals 13 residues. Here the CDR3 reads CAWRQGAGETQYF. In nucleotides, the CDR3 is TGTGCCTGGAGACAGGGGGCGGGTGAGACCCAGTACTTC. The whole variable domain, remainder taken from reference TRBV30 and TRBJ2-5, is SQTIHQWPATLVQPVGSPLSLECTVEGTSNPNLYWYRQAAGRGLQLLFYSVGIGQISSEVPQNLSASRPQDRQFILSSKKLLLSDSGFYLCAWRQGAGETQYFGPGTRLLVL.

The rearrangement uses TRBV19 and TRBJ1-1, with 7 bases fitting TRBD1. Germline values: CDR1 LNHDA, CDR2 SQIVND (reference sequence). This CDR3 is 15 amino acids long. V was pared by 6 bases and J by 6 bases, with 13 bases of the junction left unmatched. This CDR3 is CASSTTGTDHSEAFF. The CDR3 DNA is TGTGCCAGTAGCACTACTGGGACAGACCACTCTGAAGCTTTCTTT.

The V gene is TRBV11-3, the J gene TRBJ2-7, with TRBD1 as a possible D gene (6 bases). This CDR3 comprises 14 residues. The ends were cut back, 1 base at V and 6 bases at J, with 13 bases in the middle. The germline V gene encodes CDR1 SGHNT and CDR2 YENEEA. CDR3 loop: CASSLGQGYGEQYF. CDR3 DNA: TGTGCCAGCAGCTTAGGTCAGGGGTATGGCGAGCAGTACTTC.

This rearrangement joins TRBV9 to TRBJ1-2, with 8 bases identical to TRBD1. CDR1 is SGDLS and CDR2 is YYNGEE in the germline V gene. CDR3 length equals 15 residues. The trim removed 0 bases at V and 2 bases at J, leaving 3 bases unmatched. This chain's CDR3 is CASSVGAGGNYGYTF. CDR3 bases: TGTGCCAGCAGCGTAGGGGCAGGGGGCAACTATGGCTACACCTTC.

This clone has just a few counts. The chain joins TRBV5-1 to TRBJ1-2, with 9 bases fitting TRBD1. Unmatched junction bases numbered 2, after V lost 0 bases and J lost 2 bases. Germline V CDR1 and CDR2: SGHRS, YFSETQ. The CDR3 spans 15 residues. The DNA of the CDR3 is TGCGCCAGCAGCTTGGCCGGGACAGGGAACTATGGCTACACCTTC. It yields the protein CASSLAGTGNYGYTF.

The V and J genes are TRBV6-6 and TRBJ1-1, with D perhaps TRBD1 (5 bases). The V and J ends lost 5 bases and 0 bases respectively, with 22 bases between them. The CDR3 contains 18 residues. Germline CDR1 reads MNHNY; CDR2 reads SVGAGI (reference sequence). CDR3 in amino acids: CASSPKTGLLPMNTEAFF. CDR3 in DNA: TGTGCCAGCAGTCCGAAAACAGGTTTGCTCCCCATGAACACTGAAGCTTTCTTT.

The table lists this clone with a few counts. The J gene is TRBJ1-6, the V gene TRBV4-3; 9 bases line up with TRBD1. V lost 3 bases to trimming and J lost 7 bases; unmatched junction nucleotides: 4. CDR3 length: 15 residues. From germline, CDR1 is LGHNA and CDR2 YSLEER. CDR3 sequence (DNA): TGCGCCAGCAGCCATCCCGGGACAGGGAATTCACCCCTCCACTTT. Translating gives CASSHPGTGNSPLHF.

V gene TRBV7-9 combines with J gene TRBJ1-6; D perhaps matches TRBD1 (5 bases). The V end was cut by 6 bases, the J end by 8 bases, with 17 bases between. This CDR3 has 15 residues. In germline, CDR1 is SEHNR, CDR2 FQNEAQ (reference sequence). In DNA form, the CDR3 reads TGTGCCAGCAGTTCGAAGCTGAGGGACTATTCACCCCTCCACTTT. Its translation is CASSSKLRDYSPLHF.

The rearrangement links TRBV6-6 to TRBJ1-1; tentatively, D is TRBD1 (5 bases). This CDR3 comprises 14 residues. Trimming pared 0 bases from V and 3 bases from J, leaving 8 bases between. In germline, CDR1 is MNHNY, CDR2 SVGAGI (reference sequence). The CDR3 reads CASSYSGGYTEAFF. For the CDR3, the DNA is TGTGCCAGCAGTTACTCTGGGGGGTACACTGAAGCTTTCTTT.

The chain joins TRBV7-2 to TRBJ2-5; 10 nucleotides agree with TRBD1. V lost 4 bases to trimming and J lost 5 bases; unmatched junction nucleotides: 10. Germline V gene lookup returns CDR1 SGHTA and CDR2 FQGNSA. The CDR3 has 16 residues. CDR3: CASSSDGQGGRETQYF. Here the CDR3 DNA reads TGTGCCAGCAGCTCGGACGGACAGGGGGGGAGGGAGACCCAGTACTTC.

The chain uses TRBV5-4 and TRBJ2-5, with D possibly matching TRBD2 (5 bases). Trimming shortened V by 3 bases and J by 5 bases, and 5 bases separated the two germline ends. CDR1 is SGHNT and CDR2 is YYREEE in the germline V gene (reference sequence). This CDR3 is 11 amino acids long. CDR3 bases: TGTGCCAGCAGCTCGGGGGAGACCCAGTACTTC. Translation: CASSSGETQYF.

This clone has just a few counts. The V gene is TRBV4-2, the J gene TRBJ1-2, with D tentatively TRBD1 (5 bases). The CDR3 runs to 16 residues. The V gene's germline CDR1 is LGHNA and CDR2 YNFKEQ. The ends were cut back, 0 bases at V and 4 bases at J, with 15 bases in the middle. The CDR3 DNA follows: TGTGCCAGCAGCCAAGATAGCGGGGCAAATATCTATGGCTACACCTTC. Its protein is CASSQDSGANIYGYTF.

The V gene is TRBV5-6, the J gene TRBJ2-1, with 7 bases that match TRBD1. V was clipped by 6 bases and J by 10 bases; unmatched bases: 10. The germline V gene has CDR1 SGHDT and CDR2 YYEEEE. CDR3 size: 13 residues. The CDR3 region is CASNRDSRREQFF. The CDR3 DNA is TGTGCCAGCAATCGGGACAGCCGGAGGGAGCAGTTCTTC.

The chain employs TRBV6-2 or TRBV6-3 and TRBJ2-4, with a weak D call TRBD1 (6 bases). CDR1 and CDR2 (germline): MNHEY, SVGEGT. The length of the CDR3 is 16 residues. Trimming removed 8 bases at V and 0 bases at J, with 17 bases between. For the CDR3, the DNA is TGTGCCAGCCGCCACCCTGGGGGCCTAGCCAAAAACATTCAGTACTTC. It yields the protein CASRHPGGLAKNIQYF.

This clone was counted only a few times. The CDR3 sequence is CASSLAGVLAFF. DNA of the CDR3: TGTGCCAGCAGCTTAGCGGGAGTTCTGGCTTTCTTT. This chain uses TRBV7-9 with TRBJ1-1; D is unresolved. Germline V lookup: CDR1 SEHNR, CDR2 FQNEAQ (reference sequence). This CDR3 spans 12 amino acids. V was trimmed by 0 bases and J by 11 bases, leaving 10 bases between them.

The gene calls are TRBV7-8 and TRBJ2-7, with TRBD2 identical over 15 bases. This CDR3 is 18 amino acids long. CDR1 and CDR2 (germline): SGHVS, FQNEAQ. Unmatched junction bases numbered 5, after V lost 2 bases and J lost 0 bases. As DNA, the CDR3 is TGTGCCAGCAGCTTAAAGGGACTAGCGGGAGGAAGCTCCTACGAGCAGTACTTC. Encoded protein: CASSLKGLAGGSSYEQYF.

The V and J genes are TRBV7-9 and TRBJ2-7, with 7 bases matching TRBD1. Germline CDR1 is SEHNR and CDR2 is FQNEAQ (reference sequence). V lost 4 bases to trimming and J lost 5 bases; unmatched junction nucleotides: 17. This CDR3 spans 17 amino acids. In DNA, the CDR3 is TGTGCCAGCAGCTCCCAAGGGCTGAGGACAGGCGTGGACGAGCAGTACTTC. Its protein is CASSSQGLRTGVDEQYF.

The gene calls are TRBV14 and TRBJ2-7, with 15 bases lining up with TRBD2. CDR3 length: 15 residues. Per the germline V gene, CDR1 is SGHDN and CDR2 is FVKESK. V was pared by 4 bases and J by 7 bases, with 5 bases of the junction left unmatched. DNA of the CDR3: TGTGCCAGCAGCCCGCCGGGACTAGCGGGAGGAGAGCAGTACTTC. Protein product: CASSPPGLAGGEQYF.

The chain has TRBV6-5 and TRBJ1-1; D is undetermined. This CDR3 contains 14 residues. Trimming left V 8 bases short and J 0 bases short, with 13 bases between. Germline V gives CDR1 MNHEY, CDR2 SVGAGI. The CDR3, as DNA: TGTGCCAGCTCCCAGGTGTCGATGAACACTGAAGCTTTCTTT. Protein sequence: CASSQVSMNTEAFF.